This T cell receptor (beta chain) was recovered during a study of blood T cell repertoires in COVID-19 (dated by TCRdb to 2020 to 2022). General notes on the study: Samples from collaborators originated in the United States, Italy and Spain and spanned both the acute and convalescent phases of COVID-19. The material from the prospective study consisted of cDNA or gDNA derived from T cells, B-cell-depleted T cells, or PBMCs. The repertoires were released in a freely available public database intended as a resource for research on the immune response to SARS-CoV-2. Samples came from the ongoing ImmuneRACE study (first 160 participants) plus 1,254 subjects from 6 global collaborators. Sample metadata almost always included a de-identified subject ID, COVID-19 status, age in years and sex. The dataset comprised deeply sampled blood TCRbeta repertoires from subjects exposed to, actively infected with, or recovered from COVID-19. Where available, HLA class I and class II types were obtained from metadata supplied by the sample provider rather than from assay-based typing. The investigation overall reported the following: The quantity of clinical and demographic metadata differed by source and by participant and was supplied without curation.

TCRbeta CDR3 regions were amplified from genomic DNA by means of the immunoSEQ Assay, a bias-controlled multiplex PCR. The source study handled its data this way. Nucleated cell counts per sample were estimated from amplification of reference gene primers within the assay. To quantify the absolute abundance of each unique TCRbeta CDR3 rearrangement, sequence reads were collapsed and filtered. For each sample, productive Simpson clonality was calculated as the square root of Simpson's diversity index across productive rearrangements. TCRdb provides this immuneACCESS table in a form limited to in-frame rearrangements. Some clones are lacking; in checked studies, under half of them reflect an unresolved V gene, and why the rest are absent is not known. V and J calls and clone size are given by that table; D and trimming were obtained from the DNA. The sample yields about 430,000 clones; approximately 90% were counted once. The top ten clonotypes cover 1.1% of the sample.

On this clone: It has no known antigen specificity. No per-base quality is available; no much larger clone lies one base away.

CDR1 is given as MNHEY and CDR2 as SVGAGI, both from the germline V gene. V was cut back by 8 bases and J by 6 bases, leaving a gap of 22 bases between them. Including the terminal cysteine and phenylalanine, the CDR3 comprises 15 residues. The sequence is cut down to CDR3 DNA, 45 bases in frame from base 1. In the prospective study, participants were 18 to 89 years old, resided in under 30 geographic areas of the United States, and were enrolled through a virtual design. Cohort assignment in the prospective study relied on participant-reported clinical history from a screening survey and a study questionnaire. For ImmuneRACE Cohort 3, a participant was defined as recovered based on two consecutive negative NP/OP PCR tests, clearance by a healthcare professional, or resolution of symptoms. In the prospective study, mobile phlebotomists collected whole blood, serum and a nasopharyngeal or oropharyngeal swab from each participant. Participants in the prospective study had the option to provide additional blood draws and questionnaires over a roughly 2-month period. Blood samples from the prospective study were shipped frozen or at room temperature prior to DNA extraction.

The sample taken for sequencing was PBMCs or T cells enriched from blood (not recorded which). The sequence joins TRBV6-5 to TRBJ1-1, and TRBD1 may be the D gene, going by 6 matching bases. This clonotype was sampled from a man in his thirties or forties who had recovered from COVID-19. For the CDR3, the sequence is CASGLRGAPGAEAFF. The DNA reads TGTGCCAGCGGGTTGCGGGGGGCCCCCGGGGCTGAAGCTTTCTTT.